These 22 T cell receptor beta chains share one sample of origin, sequenced in a study of CD8+ T cells in alopecia areata. RNA was extracted and reverse transcribed into cDNA as the sequencing template. Assay: immunoSEQ multiplex PCR; the TCRdb copy retains only in-frame clones and omits some. This sample yields some 95,000 clones, of which 40% to 55% are seen a single time; 0.79% belongs to the top ten. The sequenced material came from CD4+ T cells sorted from blood. These receptor sequences come from a human donor with alopecia areata.

The chain recombines TRBV29-1 with TRBJ2-6; D remains unclear. Germline V lookup: CDR1 SQVTM, CDR2 ANQGSEA. This CDR3 region has 14 residues. The V end lost 7 bases, the J end lost 0 bases, and 10 bases lay between the germline ends. Written as DNA, the CDR3 is TGCAGCGCTTTTCCCTCCTCTGGGGCCAACGTCCTGACTTTC. Encoded protein: CSAFPSSGANVLTF.

This clone was picked up a small number of times. This chain uses TRBV5-1 with TRBJ1-1; D gene uncertain. Deletions cut 0 bases from V and 0 bases from J, with 6 bases between. This CDR3 is built from 14 residues. Germline CDR1 reads SGHRS; CDR2 reads YFSETQ. CDR3 sequence: CASSLEVVNTEAFF. For the CDR3, the DNA is TGCGCCAGCAGCTTGGAGGTAGTGAACACTGAAGCTTTCTTT.

This rearrangement joins TRBV10-3 to TRBJ2-1; D may be TRBD1 or TRBD2 (7 bases each). V dropped 0 bases and J dropped 8 bases, with 11 bases sitting between them. The CDR3 has 14 residues. CDR1 and CDR2 from the germline V gene are ENHRY and SYGVKD. DNA of the CDR3: TGTGCCATCAGTGAGTCGACAGGGAGGGATGAGCAGTTCTTC. It is translated as CAISESTGRDEQFF.

The chain has TRBV5-4 and TRBJ2-1, with a tentative D call TRBD1 (5 bases). V was shortened by 5 bases and J by 7 bases, with 22 bases between the two germline ends. The germline gives CDR1 SGHNT, CDR2 YYREEE (reference sequence). This CDR3 comprises 16 residues. CDR3 sequence: CASSSRVLGPRNEQFF. The CDR3 DNA is TGTGCCAGCAGTTCCAGGGTCCTAGGACCTAGGAATGAGCAGTTCTTC.

The chain uses TRBV29-1 and TRBJ1-1; 9 bases map to TRBD1. V gave up 7 bases and J gave up 4 bases; unmatched junction bases: 7. Germline-derived CDR1 and CDR2 are SQVTM and ANQGSEA. The CDR3 is 13 amino acids. CDR3 residues: CSGGGQGGTEAFF. The CDR3 nucleotides are TGCAGCGGTGGGGGACAGGGAGGCACTGAAGCTTTCTTT.

This clone was seen only a few times. The rearrangement links TRBV29-1 to TRBJ1-5; D remains unclear. The CDR3 contains 12 residues. Germline V gene sequence: CDR1 SQVTM, CDR2 ANQGSEA. Here the CDR3 DNA reads TGCAGTCGCAGGTTTAGCAATCAGCCCCAGCATTTT. Protein: CSRRFSNQPQHF.

This clone has a handful of counts. The rearrangement uses TRBV14 and TRBJ1-5; D may be TRBD1 (5 bases). The CDR3 runs to 13 residues. Germline CDR1 reads SGHDN; CDR2 reads FVKESK. V lost 8 bases and J 6 bases, leaving 14 bases between the germline ends. CDR3 DNA: TGTGCCAGCGCCAGAGGGGCCGGTCAGCCCCAGCATTTT. Its protein is CASARGAGQPQHF.

The chain has TRBV13 and TRBJ2-1; D may be TRBD2 (6 bases). The germline CDR1 and CDR2 sequences are PRHDT and FYEKMQ (reference sequence). Trimming took 5 bases from V and 5 from J, leaving 13 bases between them. CDR3 length: 14 amino acids. CDR3 bases: TGTGCCAGCAGCCGTTGGGGAGGCAACAATGAGCAGTTCTTC. As protein: CASSRWGGNNEQFF.

This clone was seen once. The chain carries TRBV30 and TRBJ2-1; TRBD1 is a possible D gene (7 bases). CDR1 GTSNPN and CDR2 SVGIG come from the germline V gene (reference sequence). The CDR3 sequence is 13 residues long. V lost 5 bases and J 8 bases, leaving 16 bases between the germline ends. The CDR3 reads CAWGGTRGDEQFF. CDR3 DNA: TGTGCCTGGGGAGGAACCAGGGGGGATGAGCAGTTCTTC.

The rearrangement uses TRBV29-1 and TRBJ1-1; D is unclear. This CDR3 comprises 15 residues. In germline, CDR1 is SQVTM, CDR2 ANQGSEA. V lost 1 base, J lost 7 bases, and 19 bases lay in between. The CDR3, as DNA: TGCAGCGTTGAAGGCTCCGGTAGGGTGATGGGTGAAGCTTTCTTT. Translated: CSVEGSGRVMGEAFF.

The rearrangement links TRBV10-3 to TRBJ1-5; TRBD1 matches 7 bases. The CDR3 is made up of 14 amino acids. Trimming at V came to 8 bases and at J to 2 bases, leaving 6 bases not matched to a gene. Germline V gives CDR1 ENHRY, CDR2 SYGVKD. This CDR3 reads CAIATGIGNQPQHF. CDR3 nucleotides: TGTGCCATCGCGACAGGGATCGGCAATCAGCCCCAGCATTTT.

This clone was detected only a few times. The rearrangement uses TRBV2 and TRBJ1-5; unclear D gene. The V and J ends lost 3 bases and 2 bases respectively, with 11 bases between them. Germline V lookup: CDR1 SNHLY, CDR2 FYNNEI. The CDR3 length is 15 residues. For the CDR3, the DNA is TGTGCCAGCAGTGACCTCACGTTAGGCAATCAGCCCCAGCATTTT. It specifies CASSDLTLGNQPQHF.

This clone was seen only a few times. CDR3 DNA sequence: TGCAGCGTGGACCTTCTTCTGGGAGAGGGCAATGAGCAGTTCTTC. It translates to CSVDLLLGEGNEQFF. This chain links TRBV29-1 with TRBJ2-1, with D possibly matching TRBD2 (5 bases). The ends were cut back, 6 bases at V and 6 bases at J, with 21 bases in the middle. Germline V gene data show CDR1 as SQVTM and CDR2 as ANQGSEA. The CDR3 loop spans 15 amino acids.

The chain recombines TRBV27 with TRBJ2-3; 11 bases are a match to TRBD2. There are 15 residues in the CDR3. The V gene's germline CDR1 is MNHEY and CDR2 SMNVEV (reference sequence). The ends lost 5 bases at V and 2 bases at J; junction bases unmatched: 3. The CDR3 spells CASSPGLADTDTQYF. DNA for the CDR3: TGTGCCAGCAGTCCGGGACTAGCGGACACAGATACGCAGTATTTT.

This chain uses TRBV5-1 with TRBJ2-5; tentatively, D is TRBD1 or TRBD2 (6 bases each). CDR3 length equals 16 residues. Germline V gene lookup returns CDR1 SGHRS and CDR2 YFSETQ. The V end was cut by 0 bases, the J end by 4 bases, with 16 bases between. CDR3: CASSLAGRGARETQYF. Written as DNA, the CDR3 is TGCGCCAGCAGCTTGGCCGGAAGGGGGGCGAGAGAGACCCAGTACTTC.

V usage is TRBV27 and J usage is TRBJ2-1, with 12 nucleotides matching TRBD2. V gave up 2 bases and J gave up 7 bases; unmatched junction bases: 0. The CDR3 has 14 amino acids. Germline assignment: CDR1 MNHEY and CDR2 SMNVEV (reference sequence). The CDR3 loop is CASSLLAGGNEQFF. In nucleotides, the CDR3 is TGTGCCAGCAGTTTACTAGCGGGAGGGAATGAGCAGTTCTTC.

The J gene is TRBJ2-5, the V gene TRBV4-3, with D tentatively TRBD1 (6 bases). This CDR3 is built from 15 residues. Germline CDR1 reads LGHNA; CDR2 reads YSLEER. The germline V and J ends were trimmed by 6 bases and 3 bases, with 17 bases remaining between them. Written as DNA, the CDR3 is TGCGCCAGCAGTCGACCCGACAGGCTGGAAGAGACCCAGTACTTC. This encodes CASSRPDRLEETQYF.

The gene calls are TRBV29-1 and TRBJ2-3; 10 positions match TRBD1. Germline V gives CDR1 SQVTM, CDR2 ANQGSEA. V shed 6 bases and J 0 bases; nucleotides not matched to a gene: 6. The CDR3 has 15 amino acids. CDR3 sequence reads: CSVSGTGESTDTQYF. The CDR3 region has the DNA TGCAGCGTCTCAGGGACAGGGGAAAGCACAGATACGCAGTATTTT.

This clone was observed once. This chain uses TRBV11-1 with TRBJ1-1; no clear D gene. The CDR3 contains 18 residues. Germline CDR1 is SGHAT and CDR2 is FQDESV (reference sequence). Trimming cost V 5 bases and J 1 base, with 23 bases left between them. The CDR3 DNA reads TGTGCCAGCAGCCCCCAACGGTTCGGTACCAGCGAGAACACTGAAGCTTTCTTT. Protein: CASSPQRFGTSENTEAFF.

The rearrangement links TRBV2 to TRBJ1-1; weak D call: TRBD1 (5 bases). CDR3 length equals 14 residues. Trimming cost V 4 bases and J 2 bases, with 11 bases left between them. CDR1 and CDR2 (germline): SNHLY, FYNNEI. Written as DNA, the CDR3 is TGTGCCAGCAGTGTTCAGGGAGGTAACACTGAAGCTTTCTTT. As protein: CASSVQGGNTEAFF.

This clone has more than one count but fewer than ten. The rearrangement links TRBV7-9 to TRBJ2-2, with 8 bases fitting TRBD1. Germline CDR1 reads SEHNR; CDR2 reads FQNEAQ (reference sequence). The CDR3 is made up of 15 amino acids. Trimming took 5 bases from V and 4 from J; bases not matched to a gene: 6. Here the CDR3 reads CASSLGTGTTGELFF. The CDR3 nucleotides read TGTGCCAGCAGCCTGGGGACAGGAACCACCGGGGAGCTGTTTTTT.

The chain has TRBV30 and TRBJ1-1; no definite D call. Trimming took 2 bases from V and 1 from J, leaving 8 bases between them. The germline gives CDR1 GTSNPN, CDR2 SVGIG (reference sequence). CDR3 length: 13 amino acids. CDR3 sequence: CAWSRQENTEAFF. The CDR3 DNA reads TGTGCCTGGAGTCGGCAGGAGAACACTGAAGCTTTCTTT.